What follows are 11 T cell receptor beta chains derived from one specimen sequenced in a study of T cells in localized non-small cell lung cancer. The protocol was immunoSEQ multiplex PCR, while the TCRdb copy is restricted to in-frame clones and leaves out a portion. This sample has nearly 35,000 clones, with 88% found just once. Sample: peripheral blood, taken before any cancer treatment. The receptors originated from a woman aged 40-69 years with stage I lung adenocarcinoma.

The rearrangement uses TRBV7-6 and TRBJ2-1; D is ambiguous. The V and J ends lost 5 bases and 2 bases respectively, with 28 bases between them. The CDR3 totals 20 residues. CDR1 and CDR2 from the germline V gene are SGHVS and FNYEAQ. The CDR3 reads CASSLSVDDTSNSPYNEQFF. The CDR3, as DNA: TGTGCCAGCAGCCTGAGTGTGGATGACACCTCAAATTCGCCCTACAATGAGCAGTTCTTC.

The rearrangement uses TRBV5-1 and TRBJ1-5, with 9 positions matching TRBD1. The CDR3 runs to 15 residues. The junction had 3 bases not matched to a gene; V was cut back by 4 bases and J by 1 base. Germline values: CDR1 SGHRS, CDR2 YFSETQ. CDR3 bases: TGCGCCAGCAGCATGACAGGGGGAAGCAATCAGCCCCAGCATTTT. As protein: CASSMTGGSNQPQHF. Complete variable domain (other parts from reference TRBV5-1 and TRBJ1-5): KAGVTQTPRYLIKTRGQQVTLSCSPISGHRSVSWYQQTPGQGLQFLFEYFSETQRNKGNFPGRFSGRQFSNSRSEMNVSTLELGDSALYLCASSMTGGSNQPQHFGDGTRLSIL.

The CDR3 loop is CATSRSGTGGLGWTTEAFF. For the CDR3, the DNA is TGTGCCACCAGCAGATCCGGGACAGGGGGCCTTGGGTGGACCACTGAAGCTTTCTTT. V is TRBV15 and J is TRBJ1-1; 12 positions agree with TRBD1. CDR1 is LNHNV, CDR2 YYDKDF, per germline (reference sequence). The CDR3 length is 19 residues. V lost 2 bases to trimming and J lost 4 bases; unmatched junction nucleotides: 14.

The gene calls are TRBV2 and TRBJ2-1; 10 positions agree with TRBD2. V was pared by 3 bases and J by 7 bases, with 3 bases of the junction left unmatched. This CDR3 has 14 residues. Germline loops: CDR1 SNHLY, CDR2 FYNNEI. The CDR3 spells CASSDWTSGNEQFF. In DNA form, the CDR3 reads TGTGCCAGCAGTGACTGGACTAGCGGAAATGAGCAGTTCTTC. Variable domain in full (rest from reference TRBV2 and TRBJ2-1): EPEVTQTPSHQVTQMGQEVILRCVPISNHLYFYWYRQILGQKVEFLVSFYNNEISEKSEIFDDQFSVERPDGSNFTLKIRSTKLEDSAMYFCASSDWTSGNEQFFGPGTRLTVL.

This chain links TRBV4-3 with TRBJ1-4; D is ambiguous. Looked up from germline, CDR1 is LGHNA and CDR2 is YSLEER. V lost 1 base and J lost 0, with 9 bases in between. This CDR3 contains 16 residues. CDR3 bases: TGCGCCAGCAGCCAAGCCCCAGCCCCAACTAATGAAAAACTGTTTTTT. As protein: CASSQAPAPTNEKLFF.

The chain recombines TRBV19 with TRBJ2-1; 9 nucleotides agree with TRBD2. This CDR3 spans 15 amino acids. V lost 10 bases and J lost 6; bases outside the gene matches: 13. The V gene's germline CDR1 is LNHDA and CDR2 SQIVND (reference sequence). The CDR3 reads CATSPQSGGINEQFF. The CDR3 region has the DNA TGTGCCACTTCCCCCCAAAGCGGGGGGATCAATGAGCAGTTCTTC. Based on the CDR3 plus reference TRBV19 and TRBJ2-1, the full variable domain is DGGITQSPKYLFRKEGQNVTLSCEQNLNHDAMYWYRQDPGQGLRLIYYSQIVNDFQKGDIAEGYSVSREKKESFPLTVTSAQKNPTAFYLCATSPQSGGINEQFFGPGTRLTVL.

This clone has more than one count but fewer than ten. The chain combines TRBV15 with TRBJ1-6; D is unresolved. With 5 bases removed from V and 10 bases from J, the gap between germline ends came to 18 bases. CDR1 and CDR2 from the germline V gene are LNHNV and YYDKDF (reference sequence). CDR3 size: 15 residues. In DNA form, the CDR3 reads TGTGCCACCAGCGAGAGCAGGACGCAAGGCTCACCCCTCCACTTT. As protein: CATSESRTQGSPLHF.

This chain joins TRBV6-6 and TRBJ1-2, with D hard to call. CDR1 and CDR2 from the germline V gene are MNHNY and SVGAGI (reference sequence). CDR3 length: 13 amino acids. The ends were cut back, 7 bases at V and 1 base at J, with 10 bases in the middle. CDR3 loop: CASTLGNNYGYTF. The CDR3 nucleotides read TGTGCCAGCACCCTCGGCAATAACTATGGCTACACCTTC.

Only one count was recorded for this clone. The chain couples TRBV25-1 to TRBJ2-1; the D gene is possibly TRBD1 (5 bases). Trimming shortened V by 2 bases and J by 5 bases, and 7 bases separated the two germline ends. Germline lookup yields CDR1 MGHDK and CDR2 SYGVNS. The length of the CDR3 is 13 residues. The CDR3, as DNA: TGTGCCAGCAGTGAAGACAGCAACAATGAGCAGTTCTTC. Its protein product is CASSEDSNNEQFF.

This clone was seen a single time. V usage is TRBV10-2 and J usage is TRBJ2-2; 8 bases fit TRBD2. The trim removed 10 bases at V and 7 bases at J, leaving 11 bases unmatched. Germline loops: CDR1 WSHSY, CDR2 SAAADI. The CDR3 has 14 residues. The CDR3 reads CATTGGQTDGELFF. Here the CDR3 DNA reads TGCGCCACTACGGGGGGGCAAACTGACGGGGAGCTGTTTTTT.

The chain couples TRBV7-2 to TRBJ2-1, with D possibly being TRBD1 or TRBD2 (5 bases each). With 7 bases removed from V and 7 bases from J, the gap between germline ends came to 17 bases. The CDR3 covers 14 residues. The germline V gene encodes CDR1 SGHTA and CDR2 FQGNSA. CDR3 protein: CASIMGVAGNEQFF. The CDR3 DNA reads TGTGCCAGCATCATGGGGGTGGCCGGGAATGAGCAGTTCTTC.